This T cell receptor (beta chain) was found in a study of blood T cell repertoires in COVID-19. Study at large: Some COVID-19 samples were acute and others convalescent; all came from the United States, Italy and Spain.

Data came from immunoSEQ multiplex PCR; TCRdb stores just in-frame clones and leaves some out. Among roughly 110,000 clones listed, roughly 90% were seen once. The source material was peripheral blood. The sequence was collected from a man aged 35-49 years with active or convalescent COVID-19.

CDR3 residues: CASSQEDGSYEQYF. The CDR3 bases are TGCGCCAGCAGCCAAGAAGACGGGTCCTACGAGCAGTACTTC. This rearrangement joins TRBV4-3 to TRBJ2-7; D gene ambiguous. Trimming took 0 bases from V and 1 from J, leaving 7 bases between them. The CDR3 spans 14 residues. Germline CDR1 is LGHNA and CDR2 is YSLEER.